Below, 20 T cell receptor beta chains from the same sample are listed, as sequenced in a study of T cells in Graves' hyperthyroidism and ophthalmopathy. TCR beta CDR3 regions were amplified from RNA transcripts. The TCR CDR3 first-round RT-PCR relied on the HTBI primer set. One entry per CDR3 protein, called by TCRdb with MiXCR from the multiplex PCR reads. The data hold 350,000 to 500,000 distinct CDR3 sequences, with 12% to 15% observed a single time. Sequencing was performed on blood. The receptor set was obtained from a woman aged 18-29 years with Graves' hyperthyroidism.

The chain joins TRBV20-1 to TRBJ2-6; unclear D gene. This CDR3 region has 17 residues. Germline V CDR1 and CDR2: DFQATT, SNEGSKA (reference sequence). V lost 1 base and J 0 bases, leaving 13 bases between the germline ends. The CDR3 sequence is CSARGSPLISGANVLTF. CDR3 bases: TGCAGTGCTAGAGGGTCTCCACTGATCTCTGGGGCCAACGTCCTGACTTTC.

This clonotype was seen more than once but under ten times. The genes are TRBV9 and TRBJ1-2; D remains ambiguous. In germline, CDR1 is SGDLS, CDR2 YYNGEE. The CDR3 spans 14 residues. V gave up 4 bases and J gave up 2 bases, with 12 bases separating them. CDR3 region: CASSPNDGNYGYTF. DNA for the CDR3: TGTGCCAGCAGCCCTAACGACGGAAACTATGGCTACACCTTC.

This clonotype was counted many times. The chain couples TRBV12-3 or TRBV12-4 to TRBJ1-1; D unclear. The germline V and J ends were trimmed by 2 bases and 4 bases, with 14 bases remaining between them. The CDR3 extends over 15 amino acids. In DNA, the CDR3 is TGTGCCAGCAGTTTAACGACTCCAGAAGGCACTGAAGCTTTCTTT. This codes for CASSLTTPEGTEAFF.

This clonotype has ten or more counts. The rearrangement links TRBV12-3 or TRBV12-4 to TRBJ2-1, with D possibly matching TRBD1 (5 bases). V was shortened by 4 bases and J by 0 bases, with 10 bases between the two germline ends. This CDR3 spans 15 amino acids. CDR3 sequence: CASSSVGRSYNEQFF. CDR3 nucleotides: TGTGCCAGCAGTTCAGTGGGGCGCTCCTACAATGAGCAGTTCTTC.

On this clonotype: This clone may be a read error of a much larger clone one base away. This rearrangement joins TRBV7-2 to TRBJ1-1; no clear D gene. The CDR3 consists of 11 residues. Germline CDR1 SGHTA, CDR2 FQGNSA. CDR3 nucleotide sequence: TGTGCCAGCAGCTTCATCACTGAAGATTTCTTT. Its translation is CASSFITEDFF.

J is TRBJ1-4 and V is TRBV6-1, with D uncertain. V was clipped by 5 bases and J by 8 bases, with 12 bases between them. Germline assignment: CDR1 MNHNS and CDR2 SASEGT. The length of the CDR3 is 13 residues. Here the CDR3 reads CASSFRVWEKLFF. Here the CDR3 DNA reads TGTGCCAGCAGTTTTCGGGTCTGGGAAAAACTGTTTTTT.

This clonotype has ten or more counts. This chain joins TRBV3-1 and TRBJ2-1, with D possibly TRBD2 on 5 matching bases. The V and J ends lost 0 bases and 0 bases respectively, with 12 bases between them. This CDR3 spans 17 amino acids. Germline lookup yields CDR1 LGHDT and CDR2 YNNKEL (reference sequence). The DNA for the CDR3 is TGTGCCAGCAGCCAAGATCCGCGGGCAGACTCCTACAATGAGCAGTTCTTC. It codes for CASSQDPRADSYNEQFF.

The table lists this clonotype with a few counts. The genes are TRBV4-3 and TRBJ2-1; 9 positions agree with TRBD2. CDR1 and CDR2 from the germline V gene are LGHNA and YSLEER. The CDR3 consists of 16 residues. The trim removed 0 bases at V and 6 bases at J, leaving 6 bases unmatched. CDR3 in amino acids: CASSQEIGGRGNEQFF. CDR3 DNA sequence: TGCGCCAGCAGCCAAGAGATTGGCGGGAGGGGCAATGAGCAGTTCTTC.

J is TRBJ1-5 and V is TRBV10-3, with a tentative D call TRBD1 (5 bases). Germline CDR1 ENHRY, CDR2 SYGVKD. The V end was cut by 5 bases, the J end by 2 bases, with 16 bases between. This CDR3 is built from 16 residues. CDR3 sequence (DNA): TGTGCCATCAGTCCCGGGGGGGGGGGGGGCAATCAGCCCCAGCATTTT. It yields the protein CAISPGGGGGNQPQHF.

This clonotype was observed at least ten times. CDR3 bases: TGTGCCAGCAGCCCCCTGGGCAGAATCAATCAGCCCCAGCATTTT. It yields the protein CASSPLGRINQPQHF. The V and J genes are TRBV28 and TRBJ1-5, with D unclear. Germline CDR1 is MDHEN and CDR2 is SYDVKM. Between the trimmed V and J ends, which lost 6 bases and 3 bases, there was a span of 15 bases. The CDR3 sequence is 15 residues long.

This clonotype was detected many times. The rearrangement joins TRBV20-1 to TRBJ2-5, with 9 bases that match TRBD2. The CDR3 has 17 residues. The germline CDR1 and CDR2 sequences are DFQATT and SNEGSKA (reference sequence). After removal of 1 base from V and 5 bases from J, the junction contained 14 bases not matched to a gene. CDR3 amino acids: CSARVGGSGSHGETQYF. The CDR3 DNA is TGCAGTGCTAGAGTAGGGGGTAGCGGGAGCCATGGGGAGACCCAGTACTTC.

This clonotype was seen at least ten times. The chain uses TRBV11-2 and TRBJ2-4; D gene ambiguous. The germline CDR1 and CDR2 sequences are SGHAT and FQNNGV. The CDR3 extends over 11 amino acids. V was clipped by 5 bases and J by 7 bases, with 6 bases between them. The CDR3 region has the DNA TGTGCCAGCAGCGACGTCAACATTCAGTACTTC. Translating it yields CASSDVNIQYF.

This sequence joins TRBV5-5 and TRBJ2-1, with 11 positions matching TRBD1. V lost 3 bases and J lost 4; bases outside the gene matches: 3. The CDR3 sequence is 15 residues long. CDR1 is SGHKS, CDR2 YYEKEE, per germline (reference sequence). CDR3 bases: TGTGCCAGCAGCTCGGGACAGGGGGTTTACAATGAGCAGTTCTTC. Protein product: CASSSGQGVYNEQFF.

This clonotype appeared many times. The rearrangement joins TRBV20-1 to TRBJ2-3; 13 bases fit TRBD2. In germline, CDR1 is DFQATT, CDR2 SNEGSKA (reference sequence). With V trimmed by 0 bases and J by 3 bases, 9 bases remained unmatched. This CDR3 spans 18 amino acids. CDR3 bases: TGCAGTGCTAGAGATCGGGCGACTAGCGGGAGGTTAACAGATACGCAGTATTTT. Its protein is CSARDRATSGRLTDTQYF.

This clonotype has a count of ten or more. This sequence joins TRBV10-3 and TRBJ2-3, with a weak D call TRBD1 (6 bases). V was shortened by 6 bases and J by 2 bases, with 12 bases between the two germline ends. CDR1 and CDR2 (germline): ENHRY, SYGVKD. This CDR3 spans 14 amino acids. The CDR3 nucleotides read TGTGCCATCAGAGGACAGAGCCTCACAGATACGCAGTATTTT. It encodes CAIRGQSLTDTQYF.

This clonotype was seen many times. V is TRBV7-2 and J is TRBJ2-3; the D is unclear. Germline loops: CDR1 SGHTA, CDR2 FQGNSA. This CDR3 is built from 12 residues. V gave up 3 bases and J gave up 3 bases, with 4 bases separating them. CDR3 amino acids: CASSLQTDTQYF. The CDR3 DNA is TGTGCCAGCAGCTTGCAGACAGATACGCAGTATTTT. The full variable domain, with the rest looked up from reference TRBV7-2 and TRBJ2-3, is GAGVSQSPSNKVTEKGKDVELRCDPISGHTALYWYRQSLGQGLEFLIYFQGNSAPDKSGLPSDRFSAERTGGSVSTLTIQRTQQEDSAVYLCASSLQTDTQYFGPGTRLTVL.

To note about this clonotype: One end of the junction varies from germline; a read error may be responsible. The V and J genes are TRBV3-1 and TRBJ1-6, with no clear D. CDR3 length equals 14 residues. Germline CDR1 reads LGHDT; CDR2 reads YNNKEL (reference sequence). The CDR3 protein is CASSQGRSNSPPHF. The CDR3 bases are TGTGCCAGCAGCCAAGGCAGGTCCAATTCACCCCCCCACTTT.

About this clonotype: A much bigger clone sits one base away, suggesting this may be a read error. This chain joins TRBV6-1 and TRBJ1-6; TRBD1 is a possible D gene (5 bases). The CDR3 runs to 14 residues. V was cut by 6 bases and J by 9 bases, with 15 bases left in between. CDR1 and CDR2 (germline): MNHNS, SASEGT. The CDR3, as DNA: TGTGCCAGCAGAGCCGGGACGTGGGCTTCACCCCTCCACTTT. Its protein is CASRAGTWASPLHF.

As concerns this clonotype: One end of the junction does not line up with germline, which may come from a read error. CDR3 coding DNA: TGTGCCAGCATCCAAGTTGGGCATCAAGATACGCAGTATTTT. Amino acids: CASIQVGHQDTQYF. The chain uses TRBV4-2 and TRBJ2-3; D is ambiguous. CDR3 length equals 14 residues. Germline loops: CDR1 LGHNA, CDR2 YNFKEQ.

CDR3 coding DNA: TGTGCCAGCAGCCCGGGACTGGGTCTCATTGAGCAGTTCTTC. Encoded protein: CASSPGLGLIEQFF. V gene TRBV7-9 combines with J gene TRBJ2-1, with D possibly being TRBD2 (6 bases). This CDR3 has 14 amino acids. Trimming shortened V by 5 bases and J by 9 bases, and 17 bases separated the two germline ends. Germline CDR1 SEHNR, CDR2 FQNEAQ (reference sequence).